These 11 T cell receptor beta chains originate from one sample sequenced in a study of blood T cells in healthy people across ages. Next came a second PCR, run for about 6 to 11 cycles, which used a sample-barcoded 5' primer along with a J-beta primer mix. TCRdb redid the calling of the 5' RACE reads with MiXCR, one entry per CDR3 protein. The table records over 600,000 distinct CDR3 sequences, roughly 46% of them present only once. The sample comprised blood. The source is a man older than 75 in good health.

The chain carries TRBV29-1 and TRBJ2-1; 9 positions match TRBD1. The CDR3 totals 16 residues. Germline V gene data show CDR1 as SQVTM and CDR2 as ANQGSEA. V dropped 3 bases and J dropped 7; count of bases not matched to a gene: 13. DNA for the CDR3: TGCAGCGTTGACGGGAATACCGGGACAGGGTGGAATGAGCAGTTCTTC. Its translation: CSVDGNTGTGWNEQFF.

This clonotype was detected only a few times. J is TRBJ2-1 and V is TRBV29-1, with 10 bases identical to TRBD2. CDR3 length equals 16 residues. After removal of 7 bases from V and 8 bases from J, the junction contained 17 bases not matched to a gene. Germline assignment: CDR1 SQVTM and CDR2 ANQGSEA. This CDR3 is CSAMRTGLANGDEQFF. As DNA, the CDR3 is TGCAGCGCCATGAGAACGGGACTAGCGAATGGCGATGAGCAGTTCTTC.

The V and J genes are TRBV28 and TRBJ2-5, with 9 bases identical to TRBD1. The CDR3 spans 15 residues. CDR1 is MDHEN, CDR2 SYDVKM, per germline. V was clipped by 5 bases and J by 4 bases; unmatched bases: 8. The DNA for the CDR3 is TGTGCCAGCAGTACAACACAGGGGGCGGGAGAGACCCAGTACTTC. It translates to CASSTTQGAGETQYF.

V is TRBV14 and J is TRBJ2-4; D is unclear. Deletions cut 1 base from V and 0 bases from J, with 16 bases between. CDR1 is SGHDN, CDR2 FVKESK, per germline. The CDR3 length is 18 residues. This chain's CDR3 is CASSQGPSFKGAKNIQYF. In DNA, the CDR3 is TGTGCCAGCAGCCAAGGACCGAGTTTCAAGGGAGCCAAAAACATTCAGTACTTC.

CDR3 region: CASSQTTPPGETQYF. The CDR3 nucleotides are TGTGCCAGCAGCCAAACGACCCCCCCAGGAGAGACCCAGTACTTC. The chain uses TRBV4-2 and TRBJ2-5; D is ambiguous. The CDR3 totals 15 residues. Germline lookup yields CDR1 LGHNA and CDR2 YNFKEQ. V dropped 2 bases and J dropped 4 bases, with 14 bases sitting between them.

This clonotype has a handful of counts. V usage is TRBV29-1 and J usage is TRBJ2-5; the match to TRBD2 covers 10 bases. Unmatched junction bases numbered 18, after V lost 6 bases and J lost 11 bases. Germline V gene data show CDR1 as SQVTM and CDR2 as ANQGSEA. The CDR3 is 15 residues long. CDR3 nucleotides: TGCAGCGTCGCAAAAGGGGCTAGCGGGAGTTCTGAGCAGTACTTC. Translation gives CSVAKGASGSSEQYF.

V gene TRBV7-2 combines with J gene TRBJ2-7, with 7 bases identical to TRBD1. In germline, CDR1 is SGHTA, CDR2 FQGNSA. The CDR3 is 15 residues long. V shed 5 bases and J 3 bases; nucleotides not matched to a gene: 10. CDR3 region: CASSREGQTIYEQYF. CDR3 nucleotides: TGTGCCAGCAGCCGCGAGGGACAGACGATCTACGAGCAGTACTTC.

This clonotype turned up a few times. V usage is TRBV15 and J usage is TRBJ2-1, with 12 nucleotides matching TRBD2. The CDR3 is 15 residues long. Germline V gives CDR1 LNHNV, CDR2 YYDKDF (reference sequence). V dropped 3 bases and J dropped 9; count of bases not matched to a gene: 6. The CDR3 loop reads CATSSLAGGRAEQFF. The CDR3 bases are TGTGCCACCAGCAGTCTAGCGGGAGGGCGGGCTGAGCAGTTCTTC.

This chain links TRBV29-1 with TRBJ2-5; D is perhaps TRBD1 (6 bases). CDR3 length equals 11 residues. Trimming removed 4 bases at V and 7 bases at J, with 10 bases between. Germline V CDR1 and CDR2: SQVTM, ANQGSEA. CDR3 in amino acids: CSVVGGRTQYF. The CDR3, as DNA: TGCAGCGTTGTAGGGGGTAGGACCCAGTACTTC.

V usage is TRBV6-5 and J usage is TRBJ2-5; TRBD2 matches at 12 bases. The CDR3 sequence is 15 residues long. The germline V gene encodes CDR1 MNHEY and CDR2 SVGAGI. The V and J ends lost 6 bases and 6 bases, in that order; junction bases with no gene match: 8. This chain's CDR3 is CASSRTSGDLQTQYF. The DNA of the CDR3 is TGTGCCAGCAGCAGGACTAGCGGGGACTTACAGACCCAGTACTTC.

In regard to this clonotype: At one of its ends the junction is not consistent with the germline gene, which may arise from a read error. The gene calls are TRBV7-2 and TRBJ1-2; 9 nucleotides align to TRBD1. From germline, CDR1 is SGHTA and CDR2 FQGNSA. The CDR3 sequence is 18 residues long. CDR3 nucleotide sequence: TGTGCCAGCAGCCTCCTCGACAGGGGGGGAATGGGCCCCTATGGATACACCTTC. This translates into CASSLLDRGGMGPYGYTF. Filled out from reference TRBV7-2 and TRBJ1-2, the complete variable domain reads GAGVSQSPSNKVTEKGKDVELRCDPISGHTALYWYRQSLGQGLEFLIYFQGNSAPDKSGLPSDRFSAERTGGSVSTLTIQRTQQEDSAVYLCASSLLDRGGMGPYGYTFGSGTRLTVV.